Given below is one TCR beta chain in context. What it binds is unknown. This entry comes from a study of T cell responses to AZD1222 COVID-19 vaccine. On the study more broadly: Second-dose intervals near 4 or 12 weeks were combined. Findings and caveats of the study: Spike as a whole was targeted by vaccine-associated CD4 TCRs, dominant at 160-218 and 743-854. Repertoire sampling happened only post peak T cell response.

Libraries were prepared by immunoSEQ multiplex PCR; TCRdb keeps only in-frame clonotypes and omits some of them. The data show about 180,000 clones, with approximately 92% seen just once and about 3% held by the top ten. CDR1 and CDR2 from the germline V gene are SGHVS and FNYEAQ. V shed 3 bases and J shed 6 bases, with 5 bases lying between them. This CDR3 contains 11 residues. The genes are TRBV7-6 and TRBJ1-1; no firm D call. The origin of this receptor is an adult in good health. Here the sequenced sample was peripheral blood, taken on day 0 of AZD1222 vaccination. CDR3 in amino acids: CASSFSAEAFF. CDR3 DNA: TGTGCCAGCAGCTTTAGCGCTGAAGCTTTCTTT. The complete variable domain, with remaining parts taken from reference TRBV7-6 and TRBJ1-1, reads GAGVSQSPRYKVTKRGQDVALRCDPISGHVSLYWYRQALGQGPEFLTYFNYEAQQDKSGLPNDRFSAERPEGSISTLTIQRTEQRDSAMYRCASSFSAEAFFGQGTRLTVV.